What follows are 26 T cell receptor beta chains derived from one specimen sequenced in a study of a mutant IDH1 vaccine in newly diagnosed glioma. These receptors are not linked to any known antigen. Stated time point: week 47, end of study. A 20-mer mutant IDH1 peptide at 300 ug was injected subcutaneously with topical imiquimod. The table came from immunoSEQ multiplex PCR; TCRdb's copy has only in-frame clones and leaves some out. The data show approximately 33,000 clones, with 65% to 80% seen just once and over 7.5% held by the top ten. This specimen consisted of PBMCs, obtained from a glioma patient whose treatment included an IDH1 peptide vaccine. All receptors come from a man aged 35 to 55 with glioma.

V is TRBV29-1 and J is TRBJ1-1; D not certain. This CDR3 is built from 12 residues. Germline V gene data show CDR1 as SQVTM and CDR2 as ANQGSEA. The V end was cut by 4 bases, the J end by 1 base, with 7 bases between. DNA for the CDR3: TGCAGCGTTGTGGCAGGGAACACTGAAGCTTTCTTT. Residues: CSVVAGNTEAFF.

The chain combines TRBV4-1 with TRBJ2-1; D gene ambiguous. The CDR3 spans 11 residues. V gave up 1 base and J gave up 6 bases, with 1 base separating them. CDR1 and CDR2 from the germline V gene are MGHRA and YSYEKL. CDR3 loop: CASSQGNEQFF. The CDR3 region has the DNA TGCGCCAGCAGCCAAGGCAATGAGCAGTTCTTC.

The chain uses TRBV19 and TRBJ1-1; weak D call: TRBD1 (6 bases). In germline, CDR1 is LNHDA, CDR2 SQIVND (reference sequence). This CDR3 comprises 15 residues. Deletions cut 5 bases from V and 0 bases from J, with 13 bases between. CDR3 region: CASSVATGMNTEAFF. For the CDR3, the DNA is TGTGCCAGTAGTGTCGCCACAGGGATGAACACTGAAGCTTTCTTT.

There are a few counts of this clone. The V and J genes are TRBV11-2 and TRBJ2-1; D may be TRBD1 (5 bases). Germline CDR1 is SGHAT and CDR2 is FQNNGV. Between the trimmed V and J ends, which lost 3 bases and 7 bases, there was a span of 13 bases. This CDR3 is built from 14 residues. The DNA of the CDR3 is TGTGCCAGCAGCTTGGCAGGGTGGGCGAATGAGCAGTTCTTC. Translated: CASSLAGWANEQFF.

In regard to this clone: This sample also contains other DNA sequences that code for the same CDR3. This chain links TRBV4-1 with TRBJ2-3; 7 positions match TRBD1. CDR1 is MGHRA and CDR2 is YSYEKL in the germline V gene. Trimming at V came to 5 bases and at J to 0 bases, leaving 2 bases not matched to a gene. There are 14 residues in the CDR3. CDR3 loop: CASSGTASTDTQYF. Here the CDR3 DNA reads TGCGCCAGCAGCGGGACAGCTAGCACAGATACGCAGTATTTT.

This clone has a handful of counts. V gene TRBV5-4 combines with J gene TRBJ1-4, with 9 bases fitting TRBD1. The CDR3 spans 16 residues. Germline lookup yields CDR1 SGHNT and CDR2 YYREEE (reference sequence). Trimming cost V 2 bases and J 0 bases; bases outside gene matches: 2. The CDR3 region is CASSLDRGATNEKLFF. DNA for the CDR3: TGTGCCAGCAGCTTAGACAGGGGGGCAACTAATGAAAAACTGTTTTTT.

This clone was observed a few times. The CDR3 protein is CASSLISGRNPYEQYF. The CDR3 DNA reads as TGCGCCAGCAGCCTAATCAGCGGGAGGAATCCTTACGAGCAGTACTTC. The chain employs TRBV4-1 and TRBJ2-7, with 9 bases lining up with TRBD2. Germline CDR1 MGHRA, CDR2 YSYEKL. The CDR3 runs to 16 residues. Germline trimming cut 4 bases from V and 4 bases from J; bases unmatched to any gene: 11.

V is TRBV6-5 and J is TRBJ2-5, with a possible D match to TRBD1 (5 bases). V dropped 4 bases and J dropped 5 bases, with 11 bases sitting between them. CDR1 and CDR2 from the germline V gene are MNHEY and SVGAGI. The CDR3 has 13 amino acids. The CDR3 sequence: CASSWGPIETQYF. DNA of the CDR3: TGTGCCAGCAGTTGGGGCCCTATTGAGACCCAGTACTTC.

This chain joins TRBV5-4 and TRBJ1-5; 11 nucleotides line up with TRBD1. Germline assignment: CDR1 SGHNT and CDR2 YYREEE (reference sequence). The CDR3 totals 16 residues. Trimming took 0 bases from V and 5 from J; bases not matched to a gene: 4. CDR3 amino acids: CASSLAGQGADQPQHF. CDR3 DNA sequence: TGTGCCAGCAGCTTGGCCGGACAGGGGGCGGATCAGCCCCAGCATTTT.

V is TRBV19 and J is TRBJ2-7; D call uncertain. CDR1 and CDR2 from the germline V gene are LNHDA and SQIVND (reference sequence). This CDR3 spans 11 amino acids. The germline V and J ends were trimmed by 5 bases and 0 bases, with 2 bases remaining between them. This CDR3 reads CASSDSYEQYF. The CDR3 coding sequence is TGTGCCAGTAGTGACTCCTACGAGCAGTACTTC.

The rearrangement joins TRBV13 to TRBJ2-7; 10 nucleotides match TRBD1. CDR1 is PRHDT, CDR2 FYEKMQ, per germline (reference sequence). V trimming: 4 bases; J trimming: 6 bases; junction bases outside the gene matches: 12. The CDR3 contains 16 residues. CDR3 region: CASSSAGTGVKGEQYF. The CDR3, as DNA: TGTGCCAGCAGCTCGGCCGGGACAGGGGTTAAAGGCGAGCAGTACTTC.

The V gene is TRBV5-3, the J gene TRBJ2-7, with D possibly being TRBD1 (8 bases). TRBV5-3 is known as an ORF, though its function is uncertain. Deletions cut 7 bases from V and 6 bases from J, with 17 bases between. The CDR3 loop spans 13 amino acids. The CDR3, as DNA: TGTGCCAGAGGCGGACAGGGAGGGTGCGAGCAGTACGTC. Protein: CARGGQGGCEQYV.

This clone is a singleton in its sample. This rearrangement joins TRBV6-5 to TRBJ2-1; D unresolved. The V gene's germline CDR1 is MNHEY and CDR2 SVGAGI. Trimming left V 6 bases short and J 1 base short, with 13 bases between. CDR3 size: 15 residues. Here the CDR3 reads CASRRSVASYNEQFF. The CDR3 DNA is TGTGCCAGCAGACGCTCTGTGGCATCCTACAATGAGCAGTTCTTC.

The V call is TRBV19, the J call TRBJ2-6; D is tentatively TRBD1 or TRBD2 (5 bases each). V lost 10 bases and J lost 2, with 12 bases in between. The CDR3 is 14 residues long. CDR1 and CDR2 (germline): LNHDA, SQIVND (reference sequence). CDR3 nucleotides: TGTGCCACTCACGAGGGGACTGGGGCCAACGTCCTGACTTTC. Translated, it gives CATHEGTGANVLTF.

The chain couples TRBV9 to TRBJ2-1, with D uncertain. V was trimmed by 3 bases and J by 3 bases, leaving 7 bases between them. The CDR3 contains 13 residues. CDR1 is SGDLS and CDR2 is YYNGEE in the germline V gene. The DNA for the CDR3 is TGTGCCAGCAGCGCCCCCGACTACAATGAGCAGTTCTTC. It yields the protein CASSAPDYNEQFF.

V usage is TRBV4-2 and J usage is TRBJ1-2, with D unresolved. This CDR3 region has 15 residues. Germline CDR1 reads LGHNA; CDR2 reads YNFKEQ. V was cut by 0 bases and J by 8 bases, with 16 bases left in between. The CDR3 reads CASSQDPGEVEGYTF. The DNA for the CDR3 is TGTGCCAGCAGCCAAGATCCGGGTGAGGTGGAAGGCTACACCTTC.

The rearrangement links TRBV19 to TRBJ2-7; 9 bases line up with TRBD1. The germline V gene encodes CDR1 LNHDA and CDR2 SQIVND (reference sequence). The CDR3 totals 15 residues. V shed 4 bases and J 7 bases; nucleotides not matched to a gene: 11. CDR3 bases: TGTGCCAGTAGTAAGGGACAGGGCCTACTACGAGAGCAGTACTTC. This gives the protein CASSKGQGLLREQYF.

The chain is built from TRBV12-5 and TRBJ2-5, with no clear D. V was clipped by 2 bases and J by 1 base, with 5 bases between them. This CDR3 has 13 amino acids. The germline CDR1 and CDR2 sequences are LGHNT and FRNRAP. The CDR3 DNA follows: TGTGCTAGTGGTTTGAGAGTCCAAGAGACCCAGTACTTC. Translation: CASGLRVQETQYF.

CDR3 loop: CASSPTGVISMNTEAFF. CDR3 in DNA: TGTGCCAGCAGTCCCACAGGGGTAATTAGTATGAACACTGAAGCTTTCTTT. The chain joins TRBV27 to TRBJ1-1; TRBD1 aligns across 7 bases. Germline V CDR1 and CDR2: MNHEY, SMNVEV (reference sequence). Losses at the gene ends were 5 bases for V and 0 bases for J; bases not matched to a gene: 12. This CDR3 contains 17 residues.

This clone rates as medium-sized. The rearrangement uses TRBV4-3 and TRBJ2-3, with 10 bases identical to TRBD2. The V segment lost 0 bases and the J segment 5 bases; nucleotides outside the gene matches: 8. This CDR3 region has 17 residues. Germline assignment: CDR1 LGHNA and CDR2 YSLEER. CDR3 residues: CASSQEGPAGGVDTQYF. CDR3 sequence (DNA): TGCGCCAGCAGCCAAGAGGGACCAGCGGGAGGGGTAGATACGCAGTATTTT.

This clone occurred many times. The chain couples TRBV29-1 to TRBJ2-2; D is unclear. The CDR3 runs 13 residues. The V gene's germline CDR1 is SQVTM and CDR2 ANQGSEA. Trimming cost V 3 bases and J 0 bases, with 5 bases left between them. CDR3 loop: CSVDRSNTGELFF. CDR3 bases: TGCAGCGTTGACCGATCGAACACCGGGGAGCTGTTTTTT.

The rearrangement links TRBV6-1 to TRBJ1-3; no clear D gene. The CDR3 is made up of 15 amino acids. CDR1 and CDR2 (germline): MNHNS, SASEGT. V gave up 3 bases and J gave up 1 base, with 10 bases separating them. In DNA, the CDR3 is TGTGCCAGCAGTGACAAGCGGGGTTCTGGAAACACCATATATTTT. This encodes CASSDKRGSGNTIYF.

This clone was seen only once. V is TRBV6-5 and J is TRBJ1-1, with 9 bases matching TRBD1. This CDR3 has 12 residues. V was pared by 9 bases and J by 5 bases, with 4 bases of the junction left unmatched. The V gene's germline CDR1 is MNHEY and CDR2 SVGAGI. CDR3 amino acids: CASTTGGTEAFF. The CDR3 bases are TGTGCCAGTACGACAGGGGGAACTGAAGCTTTCTTT.

V usage is TRBV5-5 and J usage is TRBJ1-4; D may be TRBD1 (5 bases). Germline V lookup: CDR1 SGHKS, CDR2 YYEKEE (reference sequence). The CDR3 is made up of 17 amino acids. V was trimmed by 2 bases and J by 7 bases, leaving 21 bases between them. The chain's CDR3 is CASSFDSNRARGEKLFF. CDR3 DNA: TGTGCCAGCAGCTTTGACTCAAACCGGGCAAGGGGTGAAAAACTGTTTTTT.

This chain links TRBV5-4 with TRBJ2-7; D is unresolved. V lost 0 bases, J lost 5 bases, and 9 bases lay in between. Looked up from germline, CDR1 is SGHNT and CDR2 is YYREEE (reference sequence). The CDR3 is made up of 13 amino acids. The chain's CDR3 is CASSLVGSHEQYV. In nucleotides, the CDR3 is TGTGCCAGCAGCTTGGTAGGATCCCACGAGCAGTACGTC.

The genes are TRBV6-4 and TRBJ2-1; D unclear. Germline V lookup: CDR1 MRHNA, CDR2 SNTAGT. The CDR3 runs to 13 residues. V shed 0 bases and J shed 9 bases, with 9 bases lying between them. In DNA, the CDR3 is TGTGCCAGCAGTGACTCGATCCCGGGTGAGCAGTTCTTC. Its protein product is CASSDSIPGEQFF.